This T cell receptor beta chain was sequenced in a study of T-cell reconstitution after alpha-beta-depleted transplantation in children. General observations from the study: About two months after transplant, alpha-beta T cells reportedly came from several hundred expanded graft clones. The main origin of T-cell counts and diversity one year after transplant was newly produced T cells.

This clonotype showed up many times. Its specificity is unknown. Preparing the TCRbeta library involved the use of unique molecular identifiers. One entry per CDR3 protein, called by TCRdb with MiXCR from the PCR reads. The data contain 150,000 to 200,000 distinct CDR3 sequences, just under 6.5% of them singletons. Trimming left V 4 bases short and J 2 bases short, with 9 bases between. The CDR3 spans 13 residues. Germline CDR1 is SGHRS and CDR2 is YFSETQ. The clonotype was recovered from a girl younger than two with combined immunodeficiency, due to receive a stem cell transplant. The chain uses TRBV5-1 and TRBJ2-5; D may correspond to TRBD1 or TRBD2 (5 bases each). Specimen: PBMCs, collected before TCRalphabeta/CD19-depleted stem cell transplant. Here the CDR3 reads CASSRDQQETQYF. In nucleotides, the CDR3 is TGCGCCAGCAGCAGGGACCAGCAAGAGACCCAGTACTTC.